Each of the 8 T cell receptor beta chains below was sequenced from the same sample in a study of blood T cell repertoires in COVID-19. Only in-frame clones appear in the TCRdb table, and some are missing; sequencing was by immunoSEQ multiplex PCR. The sample includes roughly 200,000 clones, approximately 87% of them seen just once. Source material: peripheral blood. All receptors come from a person between 70 and 80 years old with COVID-19, enrolled during active disease.

The genes are TRBV7-3 and TRBJ2-2; D is uncertain. The CDR3 is 13 residues long. Trimming took off 0 bases at V and 5 bases at J, with 4 bases between the two ends. Germline V lookup: CDR1 SGHTA, CDR2 FQGTGA. CDR3 coding DNA: TGTGCCAGCAGCTTAACCGTGACCGGGGAGCTGTTTTTT. Residues: CASSLTVTGELFF.

This sequence joins TRBV2 and TRBJ2-7, with TRBD1 matching over 7 bases. CDR1 SNHLY and CDR2 FYNNEI come from the germline V gene. Germline trimming cut 5 bases from V and 0 bases from J; bases unmatched to any gene: 1. The CDR3 runs to 13 residues. CDR3 sequence reads: CASSRTGSYEQYF. The CDR3 nucleotides read TGTGCCAGCAGTCGGACAGGCTCCTACGAGCAGTACTTC.

On this clone: The sample carries other DNA sequences with the same CDR3. The chain couples TRBV19 to TRBJ1-2, with a weak D call TRBD1 (6 bases). Germline V gene data show CDR1 as LNHDA and CDR2 as SQIVND (reference sequence). V gave up 3 bases and J gave up 7 bases, with 12 bases separating them. There are 13 residues in the CDR3. The CDR3 here is CASSINREGGYTF. CDR3 bases: TGTGCCAGTAGTATCAACAGGGAGGGTGGCTACACCTTC.

This chain links TRBV6-2 or TRBV6-3 with TRBJ2-1, with TRBD2 matching over 11 bases. The CDR3 runs 14 residues. Per the germline V gene, CDR1 is MNHEY and CDR2 is SVGEGT. V shed 4 bases, J shed 9 bases, and the junction held 5 bases outside the gene matches. The CDR3 loop reads CASSFTGTSGEQFF. The CDR3, as DNA: TGTGCCAGCAGTTTCACCGGGACTAGCGGTGAGCAGTTCTTC.

The V call is TRBV7-9, the J call TRBJ2-5; 7 bases are shared with TRBD2. Germline lookup yields CDR1 SEHNR and CDR2 FQNEAQ (reference sequence). The CDR3 covers 15 residues. After removal of 2 bases from V and 3 bases from J, the junction contained 6 bases not matched to a gene. The CDR3 spells CASSLRLAAKETQYF. The CDR3 nucleotides read TGTGCCAGCAGCTTAAGGCTAGCGGCTAAAGAGACCCAGTACTTC.

V gene TRBV3-1 (or the pseudogene TRBV3-2) combines with J gene TRBJ2-5; D is unclear. This CDR3 region has 16 residues. CDR1 is LGHDT, CDR2 YNNKEL, per germline (reference sequence). V shed 1 base and J shed 4 bases, with 16 bases lying between them. CDR3 DNA sequence: TGTGCCAGCAGCCAAGTTCCCGTTCGGGTAGGAGAGACCCAGTACTTC. This encodes CASSQVPVRVGETQYF.

V and J are TRBV12-3 or TRBV12-4 and TRBJ2-3; D is unclear. This CDR3 comprises 12 residues. V lost 3 bases and J lost 4, with 5 bases in between. This CDR3 reads CASSFHADTQYF. As DNA, the CDR3 is TGTGCCAGCAGTTTCCATGCAGATACGCAGTATTTT.

This clone was counted once. This rearrangement joins TRBV19 to TRBJ2-3; no firm D call. V was clipped by 10 bases and J by 0 bases, with 11 bases between them. CDR3 size: 13 residues. Germline lookup yields CDR1 LNHDA and CDR2 SQIVND (reference sequence). The CDR3 DNA sequence: TGTGCCATAGCCGAGACCAGCACAGATACGCAGTATTTT. This codes for CAIAETSTDTQYF.